These 2 T cell receptor beta chains share one sample of origin, sequenced in a study of cytomegalovirus exposure and HLA in healthy donors. The PCR employed 60 Vbeta primers together with 13 Jbeta primers. Using immunoSEQ multiplex PCR, the repertoire was profiled, and TCRdb retains in-frame clones only, with some absent. The repertoire includes approximately 100,000 clones, around three quarters of them detected once, and roughly 5% sits in the top ten. The sequenced sample consisted of PBMCs. The receptor source for this set is a female donor in good health and CMV-seropositive.

This sequence joins TRBV19 and TRBJ2-3; a weak D match, TRBD1 (6 bases). This CDR3 has 16 amino acids. V was pared by 2 bases and J by 1 base, with 13 bases between. Per the germline V gene, CDR1 is LNHDA and CDR2 is SQIVND (reference sequence). The CDR3 sequence: CASSIFGTPGTDTQYF. The DNA of the CDR3 is TGTGCCAGTAGTATATTTGGGACACCGGGCACAGATACGCAGTATTTT. Together with reference TRBV19 and TRBJ2-3, the CDR3 gives the full variable domain: DGGITQSPKYLFRKEGQNVTLSCEQNLNHDAMYWYRQDPGQGLRLIYYSQIVNDFQKGDIAEGYSVSREKKESFPLTVTSAQKNPTAFYLCASSIFGTPGTDTQYFGPGTRLTVL.

The chain links TRBV6-6 to TRBJ1-1; D may be TRBD1 (5 bases). Trimming took 6 bases from V and 7 from J, leaving 21 bases between them. Looked up from germline, CDR1 is MNHNY and CDR2 is SVGAGI (reference sequence). The CDR3 has 15 amino acids. The CDR3 protein is CASRRYEWDGSEAFF. In nucleotides, the CDR3 is TGTGCCAGCAGGAGATACGAGTGGGACGGGAGTGAAGCTTTCTTT.